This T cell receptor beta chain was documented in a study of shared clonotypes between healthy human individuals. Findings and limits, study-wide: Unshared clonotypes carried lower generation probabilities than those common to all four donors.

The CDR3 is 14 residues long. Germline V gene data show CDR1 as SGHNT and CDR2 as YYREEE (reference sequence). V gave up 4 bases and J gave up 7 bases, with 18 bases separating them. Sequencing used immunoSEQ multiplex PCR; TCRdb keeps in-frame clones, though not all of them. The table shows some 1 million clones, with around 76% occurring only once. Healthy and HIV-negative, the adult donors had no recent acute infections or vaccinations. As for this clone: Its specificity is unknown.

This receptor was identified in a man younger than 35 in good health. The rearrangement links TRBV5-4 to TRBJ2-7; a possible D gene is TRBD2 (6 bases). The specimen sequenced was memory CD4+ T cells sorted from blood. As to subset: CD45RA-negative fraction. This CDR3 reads CASSPVIAGTEQYF. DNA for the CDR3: TGTGCCAGCAGCCCCGTGATCGCGGGGACGGAGCAGTACTTC.